The 2 T cell receptor beta chains listed next were all sequenced from one sample in a study of cytomegalovirus exposure and HLA in healthy donors. Vbeta (60) and Jbeta (13) primers were used in the PCR. Produced via immunoSEQ multiplex PCR; TCRdb's table is partial and in-frame only. The table shows 95,000 to 110,000 clones, with approximately 84% occurring only once. Sequenced: PBMCs. The source is a man between 25 and 39 years old in good health and CMV-seronegative.

This clone was observed a few times. This CDR3 reads CAASVGTEAFF. CDR3 nucleotides: TGTGCCGCAAGCGTTGGCACTGAAGCTTTCTTT. V is TRBV6-5 and J is TRBJ1-1; D gene uncertain. This CDR3 contains 11 residues. The V end was cut by 11 bases, the J end by 4 bases, with 11 bases between. CDR1 is MNHEY and CDR2 is SVGAGI in the germline V gene.

The rearrangement links TRBV6-5 to TRBJ2-3, with TRBD2 matching over 7 bases. CDR1 is MNHEY and CDR2 is SVGAGI in the germline V gene. The CDR3 spans 14 residues. V was pared by 3 bases and J by 4 bases, with 4 bases of the junction left unmatched. The CDR3 sequence is CASSYAGAPDTQYF. The CDR3 DNA is TGTGCCAGCAGTTATGCGGGAGCGCCAGATACGCAGTATTTT.